This record covers a single T cell receptor beta chain. Its specificity is unknown. Here immunoSEQ multiplex PCR was the method, and the copy in TCRdb shows in-frame clones only, minus some. The top ten hold about 0.49% of the sample, which has more than 150,000 clones, around 90% seen once. This entry is derived from a study of T cell responses to AZD1222 COVID-19 vaccine. Study-wide context: Second-dose groups at about 4 or about 12 weeks were pooled. Study-wide results and caveats: Clonal diversity may have been underestimated, and the donors were mostly white British, with more females than males. Repertoire sampling occurred only after the peak T cell response. Reportedly, nearly half of unique spike TCRs recognized epitopes outside B.1.351/B.1.1.7 mutations.

The CDR3 sequence is 14 residues long. The germline V and J ends were trimmed by 6 bases and 0 bases, with 9 bases remaining between them. The germline CDR1 and CDR2 sequences are LNHDA and SQIVND (reference sequence). This specimen consisted of peripheral blood, obtained on day 0 of AZD1222 vaccination. The sequence derives from an adult in good health. The V call is TRBV19, the J call TRBJ1-5, with D uncertain. CDR3 sequence reads: CASRVDYSNQPQHF. Written as DNA, the CDR3 is TGTGCCAGTAGGGTGGACTATAGCAATCAGCCCCAGCATTTT. Looking up the rest from reference TRBV19 and TRBJ1-5 gives the full variable domain: DGGITQSPKYLFRKEGQNVTLSCEQNLNHDAMYWYRQDPGQGLRLIYYSQIVNDFQKGDIAEGYSVSREKKESFPLTVTSAQKNPTAFYLCASRVDYSNQPQHFGDGTRLSIL.